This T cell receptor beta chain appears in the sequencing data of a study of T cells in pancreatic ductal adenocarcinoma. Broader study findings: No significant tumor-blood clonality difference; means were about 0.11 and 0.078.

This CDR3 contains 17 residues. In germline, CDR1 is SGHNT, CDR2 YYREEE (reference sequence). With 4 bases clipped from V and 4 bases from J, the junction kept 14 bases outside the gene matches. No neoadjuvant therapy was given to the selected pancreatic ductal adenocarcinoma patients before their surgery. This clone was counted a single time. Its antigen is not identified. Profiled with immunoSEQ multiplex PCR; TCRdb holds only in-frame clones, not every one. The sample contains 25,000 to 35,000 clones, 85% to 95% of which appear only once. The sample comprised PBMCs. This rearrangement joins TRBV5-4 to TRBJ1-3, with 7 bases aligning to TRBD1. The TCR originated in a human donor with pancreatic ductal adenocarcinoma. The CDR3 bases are TGTGCCAGCAGCACCCAGACAGGGAGGGGCGGAGGAAACACCATATATTTT. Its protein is CASSTQTGRGGGNTIYF.